Presented here are 32 T cell receptor beta chains from one specimen sequenced in a study of identical twins. TCRdb reanalysed the 5' RACE reads using MiXCR and keeps one entry per CDR3 protein. The table has about 720,000 distinct CDR3 sequences, approximately 18% seen once; the top ten hold approximately 14%. These sequences were also reported in another study, on T cells expressing NK-cell markers.

Input material: PBMCs. All receptors derive from a woman in her late teens or twenties in good health.

In this sample, this clonotype turned up a few times. The chain couples TRBV6-1 to TRBJ2-1; possible D gene TRBD1, 7 bases. Germline CDR1 MNHNS, CDR2 SASEGT. The V and J ends lost 2 bases and 9 bases respectively, with 17 bases between them. The CDR3 is 15 amino acids. CDR3 DNA: TGTGCCAGCAGTGAAAACCCAGGGGGGCGACGTGAGCAGTTCTTC. It encodes CASSENPGGRREQFF.

The chain recombines TRBV4-3 with TRBJ2-3; 9 nucleotides line up with TRBD1. The CDR3 length is 16 residues. The ends lost 1 base at V and 7 bases at J; junction bases unmatched: 9. Germline values: CDR1 LGHNA, CDR2 YSLEER. The CDR3 region is CASSQGARTGDNTQYF. The CDR3 DNA reads TGCGCCAGCAGCCAAGGGGCCCGGACAGGGGATAATACGCAGTATTTT.

This clonotype showed up just a few times. The chain links TRBV5-6 to TRBJ2-5, with D hard to call. CDR1 is SGHDT and CDR2 is YYEEEE in the germline V gene. Between the trimmed V and J ends, which lost 0 bases and 5 bases, there was a span of 11 bases. The CDR3 sequence is 14 residues long. The CDR3 loop reads CASSLVSAAETQYF. The CDR3 DNA reads TGTGCCAGCAGCTTGGTCTCTGCGGCGGAGACCCAGTACTTC.

This clonotype was detected a few times. The V gene is TRBV20-1, the J gene TRBJ1-6; D is uncertain. The germline V and J ends were trimmed by 5 bases and 15 bases, with 14 bases remaining between them. Germline values: CDR1 DFQATT, CDR2 SNEGSKA (reference sequence). The CDR3 runs to 11 residues. CDR3 residues: CSALPGGLLHF. In DNA, the CDR3 is TGCAGTGCTCTGCCTGGAGGTCTCCTCCACTTT.

The chain joins TRBV20-1 to TRBJ2-5; tentatively, D is TRBD2 (5 bases). V lost 4 bases, J lost 3 bases, and 6 bases lay in between. The germline CDR1 and CDR2 sequences are DFQATT and SNEGSKA (reference sequence). The CDR3 has 11 residues. CDR3 coding DNA: TGCAGTGCTAACGGGGAAGAGACCCAGTACTTC. This gives the protein CSANGEETQYF.

This chain links TRBV30 with TRBJ1-1; D is undetermined. There are 13 residues in the CDR3. Between the trimmed V and J ends, which lost 0 bases and 1 base, there was a span of 6 bases. Germline loops: CDR1 GTSNPN, CDR2 SVGIG (reference sequence). Here the CDR3 DNA reads TGTGCCTGGAGTGTACCCGGGAACACTGAAGCTTTCTTT. This codes for CAWSVPGNTEAFF.

Only a few counts were recorded for this clonotype. This chain connects TRBV29-1 to TRBJ1-5, with 7 bases aligning to TRBD1. V shed 8 bases and J 4 bases; nucleotides not matched to a gene: 8. Germline V lookup: CDR1 SQVTM, CDR2 ANQGSEA. The CDR3 totals 13 residues. CDR3 nucleotides: TGCAGCTTTCAGGGGGATCCTAATCAGCCCCAGCATTTT. It is translated as CSFQGDPNQPQHF.

This clonotype was found once. The J gene is TRBJ2-4, the V gene TRBV5-1; D assignment may be TRBD1 or TRBD2 (5 bases each). V was cut by 4 bases and J by 0 bases, with 14 bases left in between. The CDR3 is made up of 16 amino acids. Germline loops: CDR1 SGHRS, CDR2 YFSETQ. CDR3 sequence (DNA): TGCGCCAGCAGCCCTGGGACCGCCCTAGCCAAAAACATTCAGTACTTC. It yields the protein CASSPGTALAKNIQYF.

This clonotype came up many times. J is TRBJ1-5 and V is TRBV12-3 or TRBV12-4, with D maybe TRBD1 (5 bases). This CDR3 contains 13 residues. V was cut by 5 bases and J by 6 bases, with 11 bases left in between. The CDR3 reads CASSPSRVQPQHF. The CDR3 DNA reads as TGTGCCAGCAGTCCCAGCAGGGTTCAGCCCCAGCATTTT.

The chain recombines TRBV11-1 with TRBJ2-6; maybe TRBD1 (5 bases). The CDR3 totals 19 residues. CDR1 is SGHAT, CDR2 FQDESV, per germline (reference sequence). The V gene lost 2 bases and the J gene lost 0 bases, with 17 bases spanning the gap. The CDR3 nucleotides read TGTGCCAGCAGCTTAAGAGTCACAGGCGAATTCTCTGGGGCCAACGTCCTGACTTTC. Protein sequence: CASSLRVTGEFSGANVLTF.

This clonotype appeared a few times. CDR3 DNA sequence: TGTGCCAGCAGCAAATCGAGGGGACAGGGTTGTATCGTAGCCAAAAACATTCAGTACTTC. Amino acid sequence: CASSKSRGQGCIVAKNIQYF. The chain is built from TRBV21-1 and TRBJ2-4; the table's D call, TRBD1, has no DNA check behind it. TRBV21-1 is reported as a pseudogene. The CDR3 totals 20 residues.

The J gene is TRBJ2-7, the V gene TRBV4-3; 9 bases agree with TRBD1. The CDR3 is made up of 16 amino acids. Germline trimming cut 1 base from V and 4 bases from J; bases unmatched to any gene: 8. Germline V gene lookup returns CDR1 LGHNA and CDR2 YSLEER. DNA for the CDR3: TGCGCCAGCAGCCAAGGGGGTCGGGACAGGGCGTACGAGCAGTACTTC. It encodes CASSQGGRDRAYEQYF.

This clonotype was observed a handful of times. The rearrangement joins TRBV7-9 to TRBJ2-7, with 10 bases matching TRBD2. This CDR3 is built from 16 residues. Germline assignment: CDR1 SEHNR and CDR2 FQNEAQ (reference sequence). V was pared by 4 bases and J by 6 bases, with 12 bases of the junction left unmatched. The CDR3 protein is CASSSSGSRLWSEQYF. CDR3 in DNA: TGTGCCAGCAGCTCTAGCGGGAGCCGTCTCTGGAGCGAGCAGTACTTC.

This clonotype was picked up a small number of times. V and J are TRBV7-9 and TRBJ2-7; 8 bases map to TRBD2. This CDR3 region has 13 residues. CDR1 and CDR2 (germline): SEHNR, FQNEAQ (reference sequence). V lost 6 bases and J lost 6; bases outside the gene matches: 7. The CDR3 DNA sequence: TGTGCCAGCAGGCAGCGGGAGAACAGCGAGCAGTACTTC. Encoded protein: CASRQRENSEQYF.

The CDR3 spells CASSHLGGGPDTQYF. For the CDR3, the DNA is TGTGCCAGCAGCCATCTTGGCGGGGGGCCGGATACGCAGTATTTT. J is TRBJ2-3 and V is TRBV14; TRBD2 matches at 8 bases. The CDR3 runs 15 residues. From germline, CDR1 is SGHDN and CDR2 FVKESK. The V segment lost 3 bases and the J segment 6 bases; nucleotides outside the gene matches: 8.

A few counts support this clonotype. CDR3 in DNA: TGCAGCGTTGAAGTTAGGGTATACAATGAGCAGTTCTTC. It specifies CSVEVRVYNEQFF. V usage is TRBV29-1 and J usage is TRBJ2-1; the D is unclear. The CDR3 loop spans 13 amino acids. Germline lookup yields CDR1 SQVTM and CDR2 ANQGSEA. Trimming removed 1 base from V and 4 bases from J, with 8 bases in between.

This clonotype came up many times. The chain links TRBV7-2 to TRBJ2-7; D unclear. The CDR3 has 13 amino acids. V lost 5 bases and J lost 5, with 13 bases in between. Germline V gene sequence: CDR1 SGHTA, CDR2 FQGNSA. Here the CDR3 DNA reads TGTGCCAGCAGCCCCAATGCTAGGAACGAGCAGTACTTC. This gives the protein CASSPNARNEQYF.

This clonotype was seen more than once but under ten times. The rearrangement links TRBV4-3 to TRBJ2-5; 9 bases are a match to TRBD2. V gave up 2 bases and J gave up 2 bases; unmatched junction bases: 9. This CDR3 has 17 amino acids. Germline CDR1 and CDR2: LGHNA and YSLEER. The chain's CDR3 is CASSQLAGGMTQETQYF. The CDR3 region has the DNA TGCGCCAGCAGCCAACTGGCGGGAGGGATGACGCAAGAGACCCAGTACTTC.

This clonotype was counted only a few times. The V call is TRBV15, the J call TRBJ2-3, with no clear D. V was trimmed by 10 bases and J by 4 bases, leaving 9 bases between them. Germline V gene data show CDR1 as LNHNV and CDR2 as YYDKDF (reference sequence). The CDR3 spans 11 residues. The chain's CDR3 is CAISKADTQYF. The CDR3 nucleotides are TGTGCCATTTCGAAGGCAGATACGCAGTATTTT.

This clonotype was observed a handful of times. V and J are TRBV13 and TRBJ2-7; 10 bases map to TRBD1. Germline CDR1 PRHDT, CDR2 FYEKMQ (reference sequence). This CDR3 contains 12 residues. V was pared by 5 bases and J by 9 bases, with 4 bases of the junction left unmatched. This CDR3 is CASSEGQGWQYF. The CDR3 region has the DNA TGTGCCAGCAGCGAGGGACAGGGGTGGCAGTACTTC.

The chain recombines TRBV29-1 with TRBJ2-5; perhaps TRBD2 as D (6 bases). Between the trimmed V and J ends, which lost 5 bases and 3 bases, there was a span of 16 bases. This CDR3 has 14 residues. Germline V lookup: CDR1 SQVTM, CDR2 ANQGSEA. This CDR3 reads CSVHDRGSKETQYF. CDR3 nucleotide sequence: TGCAGCGTTCACGACCGGGGGTCTAAAGAGACCCAGTACTTC.

The V gene is TRBV3-1, the J gene TRBJ2-6; D is ambiguous. V lost 0 bases and J lost 0, with 15 bases in between. This CDR3 comprises 19 residues. Germline V gene lookup returns CDR1 LGHDT and CDR2 YNNKEL (reference sequence). CDR3 sequence reads: CASSQDLRVVLSGANVLTF. The CDR3 DNA reads as TGTGCCAGCAGCCAAGATCTACGGGTAGTACTCTCTGGGGCCAACGTCCTGACTTTC.

The V call is TRBV20-1, the J call TRBJ1-5; D may be TRBD1 (5 bases). The V and J ends lost 4 bases and 4 bases respectively, with 14 bases between them. In germline, CDR1 is DFQATT, CDR2 SNEGSKA (reference sequence). This CDR3 has 14 residues. The chain's CDR3 is CSATRGERNQPQHF. The CDR3 DNA follows: TGCAGTGCTACCCGAGGGGAACGGAATCAGCCCCAGCATTTT.

This clonotype was seen only a few times. The V call is TRBV10-3, the J call TRBJ2-7, with TRBD1 matching 9 bases. With 2 bases clipped from V and 1 base from J, the junction kept 6 bases outside the gene matches. Germline V lookup: CDR1 ENHRY, CDR2 SYGVKD. CDR3 length: 16 residues. CDR3 protein: CAISEQGTGISYEQYF. The CDR3 DNA reads as TGTGCCATCAGTGAGCAAGGGACAGGGATATCCTACGAGCAGTACTTC.

V gene TRBV12-3 or TRBV12-4 combines with J gene TRBJ2-7, with D possibly TRBD1 on 7 matching bases. The CDR3 contains 13 residues. V dropped 10 bases and J dropped 2 bases, with 15 bases sitting between them. CDR3 sequence: CATSTGRTYEQYF. In DNA form, the CDR3 reads TGTGCCACCTCGACAGGGAGGACCTACGAGCAGTACTTC.

The V gene is TRBV12-3 or TRBV12-4, the J gene TRBJ1-5; D is possibly TRBD1 (5 bases). V lost 3 bases and J lost 2, with 8 bases in between. The CDR3 has 14 amino acids. DNA for the CDR3: TGTGCCAGCAGTTTTCGGGACGGCAATCAGCCCCAGCATTTT. Translated, it gives CASSFRDGNQPQHF.

This clonotype turned up a few times. The V and J genes are TRBV30 and TRBJ2-1, with 13 bases identical to TRBD2. The ends lost 3 bases at V and 8 bases at J; junction bases unmatched: 4. From germline, CDR1 is GTSNPN and CDR2 SVGIG (reference sequence). There are 14 residues in the CDR3. In nucleotides, the CDR3 is TGTGCCTGGAGGACTAGCGGGAGGTCCTATGAGCAGTTCTTC. Translated: CAWRTSGRSYEQFF.

This clonotype was seen a few times. The J gene is TRBJ2-7, the V gene TRBV4-2; D is uncertain. The CDR3 sequence is 12 residues long. Germline CDR1 and CDR2: LGHNA and YNFKEQ. Trimming stripped 0 bases from V and 5 bases from J, with 5 bases between. In DNA, the CDR3 is TGTGCCAGCAGCCAAGAAGGGAACGAGCAGTACTTC. Amino acid sequence: CASSQEGNEQYF.

This clonotype came up a few times. V is TRBV6-2 or TRBV6-3 and J is TRBJ2-3; no reliable D call. CDR1 MNHEY and CDR2 SVGEGT come from the germline V gene. The germline V and J ends were trimmed by 4 bases and 4 bases, with 9 bases remaining between them. This CDR3 is built from 13 residues. This chain's CDR3 is CASSWAGADTQYF. CDR3 nucleotides: TGTGCCAGCAGTTGGGCTGGGGCAGATACGCAGTATTTT.

This chain connects TRBV3-1 to TRBJ2-1; possible D gene TRBD2, 6 bases. Germline V CDR1 and CDR2: LGHDT, YNNKEL (reference sequence). The CDR3 length is 15 residues. Trimming stripped 4 bases from V and 4 bases from J, with 14 bases between. CDR3 loop: CASSPWTTLYNEQFF. In DNA form, the CDR3 reads TGTGCCAGCAGCCCATGGACTACCCTATACAATGAGCAGTTCTTC.

This clonotype was observed a few times. The V gene is TRBV7-9, the J gene TRBJ2-2; D may correspond to TRBD1 or TRBD2 (6 bases each). Germline lookup yields CDR1 SEHNR and CDR2 FQNEAQ (reference sequence). The CDR3 extends over 16 amino acids. The V and J ends lost 5 bases and 0 bases respectively, with 13 bases between them. The CDR3 loop is CASSPQGLANTGELFF. The CDR3 nucleotides read TGTGCCAGCAGCCCACAGGGACTGGCGAACACCGGGGAGCTGTTTTTT.

This clonotype occurred a few times. The J gene is TRBJ1-1, the V gene TRBV7-9; D call uncertain. CDR1 is SEHNR, CDR2 FQNEAQ, per germline (reference sequence). Trimming took off 5 bases at V and 8 bases at J, with 15 bases between the two ends. The CDR3 runs to 13 residues. CDR3 nucleotides: TGTGCCAGCAGCCCTAAGGGAGATAGAGAAGCTTTCTTT. Translated: CASSPKGDREAFF.